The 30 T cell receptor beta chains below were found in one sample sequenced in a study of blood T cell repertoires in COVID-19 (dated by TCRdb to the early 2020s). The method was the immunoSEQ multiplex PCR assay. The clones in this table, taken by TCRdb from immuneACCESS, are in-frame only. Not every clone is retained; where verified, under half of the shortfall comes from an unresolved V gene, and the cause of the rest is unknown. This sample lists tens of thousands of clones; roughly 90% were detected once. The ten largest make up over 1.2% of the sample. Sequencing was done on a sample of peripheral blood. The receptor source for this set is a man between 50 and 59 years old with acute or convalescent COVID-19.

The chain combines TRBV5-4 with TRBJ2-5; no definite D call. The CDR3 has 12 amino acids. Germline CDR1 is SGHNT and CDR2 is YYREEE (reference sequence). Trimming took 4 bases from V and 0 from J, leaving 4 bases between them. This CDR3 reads CASSPYQETQYF. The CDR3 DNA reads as TGTGCCAGCAGCCCGTACCAAGAGACCCAGTACTTC.

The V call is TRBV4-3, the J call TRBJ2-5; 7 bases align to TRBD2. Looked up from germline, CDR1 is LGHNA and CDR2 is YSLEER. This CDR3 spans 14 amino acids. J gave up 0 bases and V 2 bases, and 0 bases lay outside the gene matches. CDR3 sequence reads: CASSQRGDQETQYF. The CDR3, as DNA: TGCGCCAGCAGCCAACGGGGGGACCAAGAGACCCAGTACTTC.

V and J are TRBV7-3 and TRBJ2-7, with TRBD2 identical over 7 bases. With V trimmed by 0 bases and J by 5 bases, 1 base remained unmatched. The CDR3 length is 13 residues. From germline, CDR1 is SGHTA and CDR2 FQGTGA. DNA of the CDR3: TGTGCCAGCAGCTTAACCGGGGGGAACGAGCAGTACGTC. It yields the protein CASSLTGGNEQYV.

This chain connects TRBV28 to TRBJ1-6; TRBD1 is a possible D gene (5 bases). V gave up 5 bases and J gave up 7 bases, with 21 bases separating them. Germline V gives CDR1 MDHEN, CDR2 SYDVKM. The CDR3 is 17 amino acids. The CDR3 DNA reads TGTGCCAGCAGTCCGCCCCCCGGACAACGATCAAATTCACCCCTCCACTTT. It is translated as CASSPPPGQRSNSPLHF.

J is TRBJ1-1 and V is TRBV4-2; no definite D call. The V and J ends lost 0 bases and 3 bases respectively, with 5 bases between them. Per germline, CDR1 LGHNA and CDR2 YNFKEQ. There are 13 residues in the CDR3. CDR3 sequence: CASSQDQDTEAFF. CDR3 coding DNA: TGTGCCAGCAGCCAAGATCAGGACACTGAAGCTTTCTTT.

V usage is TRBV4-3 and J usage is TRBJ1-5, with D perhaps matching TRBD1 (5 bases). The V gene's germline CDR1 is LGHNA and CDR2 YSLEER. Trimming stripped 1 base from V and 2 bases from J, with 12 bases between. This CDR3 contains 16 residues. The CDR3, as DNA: TGCGCCAGCAGCCAAGCCGTGACAGATGGCAATCAGCCCCAGCATTTT. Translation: CASSQAVTDGNQPQHF.

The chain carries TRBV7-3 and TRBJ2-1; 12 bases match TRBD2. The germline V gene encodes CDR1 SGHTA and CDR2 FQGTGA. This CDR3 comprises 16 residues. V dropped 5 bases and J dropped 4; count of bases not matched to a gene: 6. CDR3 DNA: TGTGCCAGCAGCCTACTAGCGGGAGGACCTTACAATGAGCAGTTCTTC. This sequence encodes CASSLLAGGPYNEQFF.

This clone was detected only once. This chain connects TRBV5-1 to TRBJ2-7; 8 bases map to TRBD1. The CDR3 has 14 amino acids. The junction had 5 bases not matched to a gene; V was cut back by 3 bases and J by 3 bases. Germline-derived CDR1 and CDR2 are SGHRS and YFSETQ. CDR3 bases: TGCGCCAGCAGCTGGGGACAGGACATCTACGAGCAGTACTTC. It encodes CASSWGQDIYEQYF.

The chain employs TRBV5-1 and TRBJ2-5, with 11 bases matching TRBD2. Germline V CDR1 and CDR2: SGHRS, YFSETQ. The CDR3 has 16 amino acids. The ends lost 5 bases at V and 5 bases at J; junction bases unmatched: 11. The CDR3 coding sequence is TGCGCCAGCAGTTGGGGACTAGCGGCCGAGCGGGAGACCCAGTACTTC. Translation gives CASSWGLAAERETQYF.

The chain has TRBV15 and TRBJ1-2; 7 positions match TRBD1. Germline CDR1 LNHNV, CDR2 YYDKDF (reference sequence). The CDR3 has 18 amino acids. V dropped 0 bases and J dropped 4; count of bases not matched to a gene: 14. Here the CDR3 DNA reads TGTGCCACCAGCAGAGATTCCGGGACAGCTCTTCGCGGCTATGGCTACACCTTC. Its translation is CATSRDSGTALRGYGYTF.

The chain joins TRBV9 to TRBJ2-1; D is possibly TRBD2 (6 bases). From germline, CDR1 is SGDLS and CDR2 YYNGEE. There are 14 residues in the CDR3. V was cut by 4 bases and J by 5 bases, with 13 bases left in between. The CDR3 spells CASSPGEADNEQFF. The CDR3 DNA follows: TGTGCCAGCAGCCCCGGGGAGGCGGACAATGAGCAGTTCTTC.

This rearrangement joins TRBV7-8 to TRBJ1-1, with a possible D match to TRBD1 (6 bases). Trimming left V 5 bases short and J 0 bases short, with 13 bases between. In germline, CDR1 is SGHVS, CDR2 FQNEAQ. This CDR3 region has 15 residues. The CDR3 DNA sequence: TGTGCCAGCAGCCCCGGACAGATAATGAACACTGAAGCTTTCTTT. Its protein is CASSPGQIMNTEAFF.

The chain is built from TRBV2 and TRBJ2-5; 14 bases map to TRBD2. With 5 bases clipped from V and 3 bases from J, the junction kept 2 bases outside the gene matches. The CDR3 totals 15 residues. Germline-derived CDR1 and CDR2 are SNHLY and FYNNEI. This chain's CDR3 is CASSKGLAGEETQYF. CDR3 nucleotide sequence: TGTGCCAGCAGTAAGGGACTAGCGGGGGAAGAGACCCAGTACTTC.

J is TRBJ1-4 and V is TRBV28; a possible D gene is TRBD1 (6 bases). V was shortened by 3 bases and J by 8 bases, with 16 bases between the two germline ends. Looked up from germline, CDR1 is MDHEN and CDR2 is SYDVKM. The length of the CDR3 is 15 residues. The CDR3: CASSLGQGFGEKLFF. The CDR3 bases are TGTGCCAGCAGTTTGGGTCAGGGGTTCGGGGAAAAACTGTTTTTT. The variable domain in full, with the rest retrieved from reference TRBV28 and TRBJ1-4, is DVKVTQSSRYLVKRTGEKVFLECVQDMDHENMFWYRQDPGLGLRLIYFSYDVKMKEKGDIPEGYSVSREKKERFSLILESASTNQTSMYLCASSLGQGFGEKLFFGSGTQLSVL.

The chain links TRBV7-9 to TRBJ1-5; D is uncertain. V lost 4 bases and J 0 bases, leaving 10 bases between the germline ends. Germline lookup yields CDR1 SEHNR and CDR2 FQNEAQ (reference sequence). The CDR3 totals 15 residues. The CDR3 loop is CASSSSGSSNQPQHF. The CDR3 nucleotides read TGTGCCAGCAGCTCCTCGGGGTCTAGCAATCAGCCCCAGCATTTT.

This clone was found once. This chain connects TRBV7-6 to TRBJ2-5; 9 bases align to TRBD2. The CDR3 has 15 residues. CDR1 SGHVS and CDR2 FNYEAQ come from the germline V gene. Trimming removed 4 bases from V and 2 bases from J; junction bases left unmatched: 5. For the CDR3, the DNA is TGTGCCAGCAGCTCGGTAGCGGGGGCTCAAGAGACCCAGTACTTC. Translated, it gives CASSSVAGAQETQYF. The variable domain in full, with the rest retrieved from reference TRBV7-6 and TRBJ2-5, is GAGVSQSPRYKVTKRGQDVALRCDPISGHVSLYWYRQALGQGPEFLTYFNYEAQQDKSGLPNDRFSAERPEGSISTLTIQRTEQRDSAMYRCASSSVAGAQETQYFGPGTRLLVL.

The CDR3 DNA follows: TGTGCCAGCAGCCAAGAGAGGGGGCTGGGCTACGAGCAGTACTTC. Protein sequence: CASSQERGLGYEQYF. V usage is TRBV4-2 and J usage is TRBJ2-7; 7 bases line up with TRBD1. Germline CDR1 is LGHNA and CDR2 is YNFKEQ. The CDR3 has 15 amino acids. Trimming at V came to 0 bases and at J to 3 bases, leaving 5 bases not matched to a gene.

The CDR3 region has the DNA TGTGCCACCGCGGAGGGAGCCTACGATCAGCCCCAGCATTTT. The encoded protein is CATAEGAYDQPQHF. This rearrangement joins TRBV24-1 to TRBJ1-5; D is unresolved. The ends were cut back, 9 bases at V and 5 bases at J, with 16 bases in the middle. The CDR3 sequence is 14 residues long. Per the germline V gene, CDR1 is KGHDR and CDR2 is SFDVKD.

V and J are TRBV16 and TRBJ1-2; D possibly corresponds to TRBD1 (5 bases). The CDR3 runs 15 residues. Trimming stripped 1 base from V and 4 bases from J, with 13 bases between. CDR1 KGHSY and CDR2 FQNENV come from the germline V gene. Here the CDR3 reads CASSQFQGGAYGYTF. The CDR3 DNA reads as TGTGCCAGCAGCCAATTTCAGGGAGGTGCCTATGGCTACACCTTC.

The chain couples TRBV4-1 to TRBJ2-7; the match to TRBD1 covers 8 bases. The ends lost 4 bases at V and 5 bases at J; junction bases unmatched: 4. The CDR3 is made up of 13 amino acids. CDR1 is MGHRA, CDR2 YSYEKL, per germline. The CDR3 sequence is CASSRGQGHEQYF. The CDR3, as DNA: TGCGCCAGCAGCCGAGGACAGGGCCACGAGCAGTACTTC.

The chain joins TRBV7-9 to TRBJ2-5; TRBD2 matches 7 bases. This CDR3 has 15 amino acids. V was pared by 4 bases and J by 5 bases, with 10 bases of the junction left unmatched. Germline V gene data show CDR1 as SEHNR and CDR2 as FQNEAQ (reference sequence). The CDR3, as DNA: TGTGCCAGCAGCTCGCCTTGGGGGGGTGGGGAGACCCAGTACTTC. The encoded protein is CASSSPWGGGETQYF.

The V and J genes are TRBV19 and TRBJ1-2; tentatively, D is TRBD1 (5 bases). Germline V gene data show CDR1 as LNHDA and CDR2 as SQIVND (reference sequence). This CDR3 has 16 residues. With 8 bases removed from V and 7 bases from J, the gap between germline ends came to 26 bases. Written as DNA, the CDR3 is TGTGCCAGTCGGGGGGGAGAGACCGCTTGGGCGAGTGGCTACACCTTC. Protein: CASRGGETAWASGYTF.

The CDR3 loop is CASSEDLTTNEKLFF. CDR3 nucleotide sequence: TGTGCCAGCAGCGAGGACTTAACAACTAATGAAAAACTGTTTTTT. J is TRBJ1-4 and V is TRBV4-2; D gene unclear. The CDR3 sequence is 15 residues long. CDR1 and CDR2 from the germline V gene are LGHNA and YNFKEQ. V was shortened by 5 bases and J by 0 bases, with 10 bases between the two germline ends.

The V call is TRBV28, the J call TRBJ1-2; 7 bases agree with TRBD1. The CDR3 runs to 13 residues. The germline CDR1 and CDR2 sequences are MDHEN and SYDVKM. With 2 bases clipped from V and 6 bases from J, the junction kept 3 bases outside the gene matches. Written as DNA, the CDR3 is TGTGCCAGCAGTTTAGGGACAGCACATGGCTACACCTTC. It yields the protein CASSLGTAHGYTF.

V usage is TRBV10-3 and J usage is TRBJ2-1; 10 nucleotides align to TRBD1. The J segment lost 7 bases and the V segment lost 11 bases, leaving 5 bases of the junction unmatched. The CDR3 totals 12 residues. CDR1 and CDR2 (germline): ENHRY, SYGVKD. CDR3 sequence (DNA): TGTGCCTCCTGGACAGGGGGTAATGAGCAGTTCTTC. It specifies CASWTGGNEQFF.

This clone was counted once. CDR3 in amino acids: CASSFSRGTDTQYF. The CDR3 DNA follows: TGTGCCAGCAGTTTTTCCAGGGGCACAGATACGCAGTATTTT. The chain employs TRBV27 and TRBJ2-3, with D possibly being TRBD1 (5 bases). Trimming took 3 bases from V and 1 from J, leaving 8 bases between them. This CDR3 is built from 14 residues. Germline-derived CDR1 and CDR2 are MNHEY and SMNVEV (reference sequence).

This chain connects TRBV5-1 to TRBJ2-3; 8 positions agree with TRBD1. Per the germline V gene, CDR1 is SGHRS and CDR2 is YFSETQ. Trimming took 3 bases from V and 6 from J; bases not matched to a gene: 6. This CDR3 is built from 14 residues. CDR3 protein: CASSYGQGGDTQYF. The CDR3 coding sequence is TGCGCCAGCAGCTATGGACAGGGTGGTGATACGCAGTATTTT.

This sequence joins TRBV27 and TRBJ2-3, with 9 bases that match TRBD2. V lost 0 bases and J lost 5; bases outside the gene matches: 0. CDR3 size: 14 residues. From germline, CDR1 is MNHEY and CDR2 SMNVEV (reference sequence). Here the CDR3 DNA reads TGTGCCAGCAGTTTATCACTAGCGGGAGATACGCAGTATTTT. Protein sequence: CASSLSLAGDTQYF.

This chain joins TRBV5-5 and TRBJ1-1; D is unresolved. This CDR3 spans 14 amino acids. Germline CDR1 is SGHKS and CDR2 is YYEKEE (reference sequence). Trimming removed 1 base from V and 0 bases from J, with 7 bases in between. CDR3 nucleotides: TGTGCCAGCAGCTTGAACAGCATGAACACTGAAGCTTTCTTT. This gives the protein CASSLNSMNTEAFF.

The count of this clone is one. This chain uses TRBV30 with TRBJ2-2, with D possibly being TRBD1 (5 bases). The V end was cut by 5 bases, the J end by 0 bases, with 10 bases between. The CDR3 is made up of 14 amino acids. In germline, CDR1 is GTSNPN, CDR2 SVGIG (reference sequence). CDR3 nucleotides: TGTGCCTGGGGCGACAGAGCGAACACCGGGGAGCTGTTTTTT. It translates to CAWGDRANTGELFF.